This entry describes one T cell receptor beta chain. Its target is not known. Blood was sampled at baseline, cycle 4 day 1, and cycle 7 day 1. The data were taken from a study of OX40 agonist ivuxolimab in advanced cancers. Overall study: With a range of 23 to 79, age averaged approximately 60 years, and nearly 85% were male.

Trimming removed 0 bases from V and 4 bases from J; junction bases left unmatched: 2. Germline V lookup: CDR1 SGDLS, CDR2 YYNGEE. The CDR3 spans 14 residues. Here immunoSEQ multiplex PCR was the method, and the copy in TCRdb shows in-frame clones only, minus some. The sample has tens of thousands of clones; 80% to 90% are singletons. Points from the study as a whole: CD8+ T cells were the subset that, on average, had more expanded clones than CD4+. Clones of CD4+ and CD8+ blood T cells grew by week 6 at doses of 0.1 to 3.0 mg/kg.

The receptor was derived from an adult with an advanced solid tumor such as melanoma, head and neck, liver or kidney cancer. V is TRBV9 and J is TRBJ2-7, with TRBD2 identical over 9 bases. The material sequenced was CD4+ or CD8+ T cells sorted from blood, taken in a trial of the OX40 agonist ivuxolimab. The CDR3 coding sequence is TGTGCCAGCAGCGTAGGGACTAGCGATTACGAGCAGTACTTC. It specifies CASSVGTSDYEQYF.